This T cell receptor (beta chain) originates from a study of cytomegalovirus exposure and HLA in healthy donors. General study findings and limits: With high specificity and sensitivity, the classifier reportedly diagnosed cytomegalovirus status.

Concerning this clone itself: The antigen remains undetermined.

The ends lost 5 bases at V and 3 bases at J; junction bases unmatched: 6. Germline loops: CDR1 SNHLY, CDR2 FYNNEI. The CDR3 extends over 15 amino acids. The primer mix had 60 Vbeta and 13 Jbeta primers. Libraries were prepared by immunoSEQ multiplex PCR; TCRdb keeps only in-frame clonotypes and omits some of them. The data show 99,000 or so clones, 65% to 90% seen once. The chain carries TRBV2 and TRBJ1-3; TRBD1 matches 8 bases. The specimen was PBMCs. The clonotype was recovered from a man aged 25-45 years in good health and CMV-seropositive. CDR3 in amino acids: CASSRTDRVGNTIYF. CDR3 sequence (DNA): TGTGCCAGCAGTCGGACGGACAGGGTTGGAAACACCATATATTTT.